Following are 7 T cell receptor beta chains from one sample sequenced in a study of cytomegalovirus exposure and HLA in healthy donors. Vbeta (60) and Jbeta (13) primers were used in the PCR. Assay used: immunoSEQ multiplex PCR; TCRdb lists only in-frame clones, some missing. There are about 190,000 clones in the sample; around nine tenths occur only once, and roughly 1.8% lies in the top ten. The sample was PBMCs. All receptors come from a woman under 30 in good health and CMV-seronegative.

V gene TRBV7-8 combines with J gene TRBJ2-2; D may be TRBD1 (5 bases). Germline CDR1 is SGHVS and CDR2 is FQNEAQ. V shed 2 bases and J shed 5 bases, with 18 bases lying between them. The CDR3 is 17 residues long. CDR3 sequence: CASSLRDSPLRTGELFF. DNA of the CDR3: TGTGCCAGCAGCTTAAGAGACAGCCCCTTGAGGACCGGGGAGCTGTTTTTT.

V gene TRBV5-5 combines with J gene TRBJ1-6; TRBD1 matches 9 bases. Trimming cost V 2 bases and J 10 bases; bases outside gene matches: 4. The germline CDR1 and CDR2 sequences are SGHKS and YYEKEE (reference sequence). The CDR3 loop spans 14 amino acids. CDR3 region: CASSFGTGNSPLHF. As DNA, the CDR3 is TGTGCCAGCAGCTTCGGGACAGGGAACTCACCCCTCCACTTT.

This rearrangement joins TRBV7-9 to TRBJ1-4; weak D call: TRBD1 (5 bases). The CDR3 runs 13 residues. Germline CDR1 SEHNR, CDR2 FQNEAQ (reference sequence). For the CDR3, the DNA is TGTGCGACTAAGGGGACTGAGAATGAAAAACTGTTTTTT. This sequence encodes CATKGTENEKLFF.

The chain joins TRBV5-1 to TRBJ2-3, with D unresolved. This CDR3 contains 12 residues. The ends were cut back, 9 bases at V and 2 bases at J, with 10 bases in the middle. Germline V gives CDR1 SGHRS, CDR2 YFSETQ. For the CDR3, the DNA is TGCGCCACCAATCAGATCACAGATACGCAGTATTTT. Its protein product is CATNQITDTQYF.

V gene TRBV30 combines with J gene TRBJ2-5; 10 nucleotides agree with TRBD2. V lost 4 bases to trimming and J lost 7 bases; unmatched junction nucleotides: 12. Per germline, CDR1 GTSNPN and CDR2 SVGIG (reference sequence). This CDR3 is built from 15 residues. CDR3 coding DNA: TGTGCCTGGATCGGGACTAGCGCCGGGGTCGGGACCCAGTACTTC. It codes for CAWIGTSAGVGTQYF.

The rearrangement links TRBV29-1 to TRBJ2-6, with D possibly being TRBD1 (6 bases). Germline V gene sequence: CDR1 SQVTM, CDR2 ANQGSEA. This CDR3 spans 13 amino acids. V was clipped by 4 bases and J by 2 bases, with 6 bases between them. The CDR3 DNA sequence: TGCAGCGTTGGACAGGCTGGGGCCAACGTCCTGACTTTC. Protein product: CSVGQAGANVLTF.

CDR3 sequence reads: CSVLGAGGGYEQYF. In DNA form, the CDR3 reads TGCAGCGTCCTGGGAGCGGGGGGGGGATACGAGCAGTACTTC. This chain uses TRBV29-1 with TRBJ2-7, with 10 bases aligning to TRBD2. The CDR3 consists of 14 residues. Trimming at V came to 6 bases and at J to 4 bases, leaving 9 bases not matched to a gene. Germline lookup yields CDR1 SQVTM and CDR2 ANQGSEA.